The rows below give T cell receptor beta chains drawn from one sample of a study of metastatic and nonmetastatic thyroid tumors. TCRdb reprocessed the PCR reads using MiXCR. The data contain tens of thousands of clones, around 12% of them singletons. Input material: tumor tissue. Receptors originate from a female donor with papillary thyroid cancer or a benign thyroid nodule (not recorded which). Some clones in this sample may be carry-over from other donors' samples. Each CDR3 is given with its conserved first and last residue. D genes are given only for firm matches. Clone size is given for some rows only: seen once, a few or many times, or a class if the clone is expanded.

>TRBJ1-2|.|TRBV5-1|many
TGCGCCAGCAGCTTCCCTGGGGCGAGGAGCTACACCTTC
CASSFPGARSYTF
>TRBJ2-7|.|TRBV10-3|many
TGTGCCATCAGTGAGTCGTCAGGGATGCAATACGAGCAGTACTTC
CAISESSGMQYEQYF
>TRBJ2-1|.|TRBV4-1|many
TGCGCCAGCAGCTCAGAAAGCCCGGGGCCCAAAGGCTATGAGCAGTTCTTC
CASSSESPGPKGYEQFF
>TRBJ2-6|.|TRBV19|many
TGTGCCAGTAGTATAGGGGGCGATCCGGAGGGGGCCAACGTCCTGACTTTC
CASSIGGDPEGANVLTF
>TRBJ2-1|.|TRBV6-1|many
TGTGCCAGCACCCAAAGACCACCCAACAATGAGCAGTTCTTC
CASTQRPPNNEQFF
>TRBJ1-1|.|TRBV6-5|many
TGTGCCAGCAGTTACTCGAACCGGCAGGACGCTTTCTTT
CASSYSNRQDAFF
>TRBJ2-1|.|TRBV4-1|.
TGCGCCAGCAGCCACGTCGTGAGCGGAGGGGTCTATGAGCAGTTCTTC
CASSHVVSGGVYEQFF
>TRBJ1-6|.|TRBV9|many
TGTGCCAGCAGCGTAGACCTCGTAACAGGGACGAATTCACCCCTCCACTTT
CASSVDLVTGTNSPLHF
>TRBJ2-7|TRBD2|TRBV6-1|many
TGTGCCAGCAGTAGGGCGGGAGGCCCCTACGAGCAGTACTTC
CASSRAGGPYEQYF
>TRBJ1-1|.|TRBV18|few
TGTGCCAGCTCACCGGGAACAGACCACACTGAAGCTTTCTTT
CASSPGTDHTEAFF
>TRBJ1-4|.|TRBV6-1|.
TGTGCCAGCAGTGGGACAGACGGGGAGAAACTGTTTTTT
CASSGTDGEKLFF
>TRBJ2-5|TRBD1|TRBV5-6|.
TGTGCCAGCAGCTCCCGGACAGGGTACGGGACCCAGTACTTC
CASSSRTGYGTQYF
>TRBJ2-7|TRBD2|TRBV20-1|.
TGCAGTGCTGGCACTTTAGCGGGAGGAAGGAACGAGCAATACTTC
CSAGTLAGGRNEQYF
>TRBJ1-3|TRBD1|TRBV12-3/TRBV12-4|many
TGTGCCAGCAGGACTACAGGGGGCTCTGGAAACACCATATATTTT
CASRTTGGSGNTIYF
>TRBJ2-3|.|TRBV19|.
TGTGCCAGTAGTATCGCCCCGACAGGGAGGTCATATACGCAGTATTTT
CASSIAPTGRSYTQYF
>TRBJ2-7|TRBD1|TRBV6-1|many
TGTGCCAGCAGGCCGGGACAGGGTCCCTACGAGCAGTACTTC
CASRPGQGPYEQYF